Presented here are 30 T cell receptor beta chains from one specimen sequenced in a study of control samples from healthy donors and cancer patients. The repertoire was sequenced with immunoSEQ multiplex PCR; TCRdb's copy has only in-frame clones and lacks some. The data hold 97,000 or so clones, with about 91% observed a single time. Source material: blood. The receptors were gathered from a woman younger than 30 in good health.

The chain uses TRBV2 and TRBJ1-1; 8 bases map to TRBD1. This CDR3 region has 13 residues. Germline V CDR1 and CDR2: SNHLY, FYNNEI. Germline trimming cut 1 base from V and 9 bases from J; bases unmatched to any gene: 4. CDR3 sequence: CASSEVLRGQAFF. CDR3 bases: TGTGCCAGCAGTGAAGTCCTCAGGGGGCAAGCTTTCTTT. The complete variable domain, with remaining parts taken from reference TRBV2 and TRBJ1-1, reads EPEVTQTPSHQVTQMGQEVILRCVPISNHLYFYWYRQILGQKVEFLVSFYNNEISEKSEIFDDQFSVERPDGSNFTLKIRSTKLEDSAMYFCASSEVLRGQAFFGQGTRLTVV.

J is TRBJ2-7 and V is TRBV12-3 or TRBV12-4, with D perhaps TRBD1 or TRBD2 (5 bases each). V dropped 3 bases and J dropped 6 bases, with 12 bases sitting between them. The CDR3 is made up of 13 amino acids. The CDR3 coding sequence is TGTGCCAGCAGTTTGGGGAGTGGGGGCGAGCAGTACTTC. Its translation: CASSLGSGGEQYF.

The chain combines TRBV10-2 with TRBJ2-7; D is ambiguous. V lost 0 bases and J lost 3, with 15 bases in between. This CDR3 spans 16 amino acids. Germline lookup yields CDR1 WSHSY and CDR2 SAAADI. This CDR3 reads CASSESTITQNYEQYF. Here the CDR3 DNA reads TGCGCCAGCAGTGAGTCAACTATCACTCAAAACTACGAGCAGTACTTC.

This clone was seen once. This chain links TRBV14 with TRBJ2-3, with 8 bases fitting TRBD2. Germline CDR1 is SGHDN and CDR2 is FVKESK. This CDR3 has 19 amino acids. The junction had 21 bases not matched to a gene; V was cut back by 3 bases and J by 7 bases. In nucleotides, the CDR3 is TGTGCCAGCAGCCAGGCCCGGGGGGGAGGGCCTTCCGAGTGGAATACGCAGTATTTT. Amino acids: CASSQARGGGPSEWNTQYF.

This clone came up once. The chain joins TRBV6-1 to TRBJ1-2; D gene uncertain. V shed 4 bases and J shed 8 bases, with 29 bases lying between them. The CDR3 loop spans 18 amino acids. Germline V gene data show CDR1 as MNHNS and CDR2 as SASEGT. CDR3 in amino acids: CASSVIFSDGAVGRGYTF. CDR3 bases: TGTGCCAGCAGTGTAATCTTCTCTGACGGCGCAGTGGGAAGGGGCTACACCTTC.

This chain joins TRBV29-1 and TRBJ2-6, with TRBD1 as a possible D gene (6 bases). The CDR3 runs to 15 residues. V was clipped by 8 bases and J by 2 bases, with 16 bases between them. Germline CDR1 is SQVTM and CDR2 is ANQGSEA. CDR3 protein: CSTWSGGTGANVLTF. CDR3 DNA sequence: TGCAGCACTTGGAGTGGGGGCACTGGGGCCAACGTCCTGACTTTC.

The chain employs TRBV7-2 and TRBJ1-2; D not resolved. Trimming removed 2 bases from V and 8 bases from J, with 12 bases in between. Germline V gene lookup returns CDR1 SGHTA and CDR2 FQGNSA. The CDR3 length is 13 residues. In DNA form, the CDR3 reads TGTGCCAGCAGCTTACGGGAGGGTGTGGGCTACACCTTC. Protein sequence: CASSLREGVGYTF.

In DNA form, the CDR3 reads TGTGCCAGCAGCTTGGAGGTTGGGTACGAGCAGTACTTC. Its translation is CASSLEVGYEQYF. This chain links TRBV7-2 with TRBJ2-7; TRBD2 might be the D (5 bases). Between the trimmed V and J ends, which lost 3 bases and 4 bases, there was a span of 10 bases. CDR1 and CDR2 from the germline V gene are SGHTA and FQGNSA. This CDR3 region has 13 residues.

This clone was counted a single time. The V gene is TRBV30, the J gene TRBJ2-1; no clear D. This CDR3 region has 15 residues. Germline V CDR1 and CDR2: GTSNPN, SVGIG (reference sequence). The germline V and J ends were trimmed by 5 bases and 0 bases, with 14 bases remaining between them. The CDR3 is CAWAFGVSSYNEQFF. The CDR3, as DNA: TGTGCCTGGGCCTTTGGGGTTAGCTCCTACAATGAGCAGTTCTTC.

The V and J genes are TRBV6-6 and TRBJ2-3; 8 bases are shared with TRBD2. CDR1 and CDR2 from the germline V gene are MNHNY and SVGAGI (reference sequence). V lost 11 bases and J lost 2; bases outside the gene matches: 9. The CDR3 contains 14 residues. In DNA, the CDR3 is TGTGCCTCCCTGACTAGCGTGTACACAGATACGCAGTATTTT. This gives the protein CASLTSVYTDTQYF.

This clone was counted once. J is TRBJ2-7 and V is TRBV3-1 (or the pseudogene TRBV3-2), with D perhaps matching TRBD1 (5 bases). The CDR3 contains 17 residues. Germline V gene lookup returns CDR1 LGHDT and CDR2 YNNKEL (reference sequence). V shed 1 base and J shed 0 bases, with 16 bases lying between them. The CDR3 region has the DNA TGTGCCAGCAGCCAAGCGCGGTTGGACACCGACTCCTACGAGCAGTACTTC. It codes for CASSQARLDTDSYEQYF.

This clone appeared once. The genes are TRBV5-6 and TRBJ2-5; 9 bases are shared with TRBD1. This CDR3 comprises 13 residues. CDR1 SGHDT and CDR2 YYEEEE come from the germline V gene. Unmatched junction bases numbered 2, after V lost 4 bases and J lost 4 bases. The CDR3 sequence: CASSLQGAETQYF. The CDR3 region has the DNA TGTGCCAGCAGCCTACAGGGGGCAGAGACCCAGTACTTC.

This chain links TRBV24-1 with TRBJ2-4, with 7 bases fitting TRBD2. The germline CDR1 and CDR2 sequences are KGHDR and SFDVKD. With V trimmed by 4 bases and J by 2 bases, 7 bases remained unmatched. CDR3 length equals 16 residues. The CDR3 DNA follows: TGTGCCACCAGTGAAACGGGGGGACTAACCAAAAACATTCAGTACTTC. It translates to CATSETGGLTKNIQYF.

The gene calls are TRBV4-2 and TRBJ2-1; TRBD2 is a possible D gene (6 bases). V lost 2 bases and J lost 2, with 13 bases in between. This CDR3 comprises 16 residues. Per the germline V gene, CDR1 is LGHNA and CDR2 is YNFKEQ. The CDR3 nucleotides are TGTGCCAGCAGCCAAAACTGGAGGGCCACCTACAATGAGCAGTTCTTC. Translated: CASSQNWRATYNEQFF.

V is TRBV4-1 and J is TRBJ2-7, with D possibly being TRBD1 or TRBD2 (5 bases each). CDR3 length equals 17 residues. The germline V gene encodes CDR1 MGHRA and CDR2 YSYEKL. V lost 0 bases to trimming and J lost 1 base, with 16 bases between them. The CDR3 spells CASSQDQGGGGSYEQYF. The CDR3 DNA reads TGCGCCAGCAGCCAAGATCAAGGCGGTGGGGGATCCTACGAGCAGTACTTC.

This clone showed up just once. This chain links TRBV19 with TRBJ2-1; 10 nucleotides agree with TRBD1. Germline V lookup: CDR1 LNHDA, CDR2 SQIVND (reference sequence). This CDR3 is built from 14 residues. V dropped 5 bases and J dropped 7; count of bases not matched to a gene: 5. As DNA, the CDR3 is TGTGCCAGTAGTCTAGGACAGGGGGATAATGAGCAGTTCTTC. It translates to CASSLGQGDNEQFF.

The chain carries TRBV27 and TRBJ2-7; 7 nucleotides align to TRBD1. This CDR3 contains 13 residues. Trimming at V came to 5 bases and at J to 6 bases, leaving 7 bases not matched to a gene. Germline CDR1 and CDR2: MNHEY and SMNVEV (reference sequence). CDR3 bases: TGTGCCAGCAGTGGCCACGACAGGGTCGAGCAGTACTTC. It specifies CASSGHDRVEQYF.

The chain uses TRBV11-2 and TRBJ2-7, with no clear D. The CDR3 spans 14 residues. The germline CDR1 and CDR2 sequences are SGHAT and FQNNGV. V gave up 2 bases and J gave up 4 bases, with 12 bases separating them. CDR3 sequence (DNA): TGTGCCAGCAGCTTATCTCTTTGGGCTTACGAGCAGTACTTC. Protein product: CASSLSLWAYEQYF.

DNA for the CDR3: TGCGCCAGCAGCTTGAACAGCGGCACTGAAGCTTTCTTT. Translated, it gives CASSLNSGTEAFF. The chain combines TRBV5-1 with TRBJ1-1, with D uncertain. The CDR3 spans 13 residues. Germline lookup yields CDR1 SGHRS and CDR2 YFSETQ. Between the trimmed V and J ends, which lost 1 base and 4 bases, there was a span of 8 bases.

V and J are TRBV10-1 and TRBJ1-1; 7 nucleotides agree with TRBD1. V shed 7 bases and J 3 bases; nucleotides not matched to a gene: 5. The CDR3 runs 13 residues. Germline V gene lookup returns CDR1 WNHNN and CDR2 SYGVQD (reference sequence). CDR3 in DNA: TGCGCCAGCAACGACAGGGCGGACACTGAAGCTTTCTTT. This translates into CASNDRADTEAFF.

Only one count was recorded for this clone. The CDR3 here is CASSLGTNTEAFF. The CDR3, as DNA: TGTGCCAGCTCACTGGGGACGAACACTGAAGCTTTCTTT. This chain joins TRBV18 and TRBJ1-1, with a possible D match to TRBD1 (5 bases). The germline V and J ends were trimmed by 4 bases and 1 base, with 7 bases remaining between them. CDR1 and CDR2 from the germline V gene are KGHSH and LQKENI. The CDR3 covers 13 residues.

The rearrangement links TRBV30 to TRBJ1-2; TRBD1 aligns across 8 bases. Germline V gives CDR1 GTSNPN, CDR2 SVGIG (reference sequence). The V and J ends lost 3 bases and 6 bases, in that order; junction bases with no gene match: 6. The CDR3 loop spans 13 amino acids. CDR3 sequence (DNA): TGTGCCTGGAGAGGGCAGGGGGCACATGGCTACACCTTC. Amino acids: CAWRGQGAHGYTF. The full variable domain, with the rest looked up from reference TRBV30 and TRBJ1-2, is SQTIHQWPATLVQPVGSPLSLECTVEGTSNPNLYWYRQAAGRGLQLLFYSVGIGQISSEVPQNLSASRPQDRQFILSSKKLLLSDSGFYLCAWRGQGAHGYTFGSGTRLTVV.

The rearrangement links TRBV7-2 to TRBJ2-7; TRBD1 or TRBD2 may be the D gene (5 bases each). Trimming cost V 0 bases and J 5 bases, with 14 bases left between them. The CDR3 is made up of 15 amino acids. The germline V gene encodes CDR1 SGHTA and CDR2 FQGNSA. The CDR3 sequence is CASSLALRDPDEQYF. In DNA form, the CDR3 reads TGTGCCAGCAGCTTAGCGCTAAGGGACCCCGACGAGCAGTACTTC. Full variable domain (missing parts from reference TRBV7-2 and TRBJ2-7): GAGVSQSPSNKVTEKGKDVELRCDPISGHTALYWYRQSLGQGLEFLIYFQGNSAPDKSGLPSDRFSAERTGGSVSTLTIQRTQQEDSAVYLCASSLALRDPDEQYFGPGTRLTVT.

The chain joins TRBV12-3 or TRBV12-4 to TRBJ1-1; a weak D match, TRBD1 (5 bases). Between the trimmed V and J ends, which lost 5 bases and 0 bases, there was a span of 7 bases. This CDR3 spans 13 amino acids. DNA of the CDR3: TGTGCCAGCAGTGTAGGGGTGAACACTGAAGCTTTCTTT. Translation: CASSVGVNTEAFF.

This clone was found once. The CDR3 nucleotides are TGTGCCAGCAGCCAAAATCTAGTAGGGGGAGAGACCCAGTACTTC. Its protein product is CASSQNLVGGETQYF. This chain connects TRBV3-1 (or the pseudogene TRBV3-2) to TRBJ2-5, with D perhaps TRBD1 (6 bases). CDR3 length equals 15 residues. The ends were cut back, 2 bases at V and 4 bases at J, with 14 bases in the middle. The germline gives CDR1 LGHDT, CDR2 YNNKEL (reference sequence).

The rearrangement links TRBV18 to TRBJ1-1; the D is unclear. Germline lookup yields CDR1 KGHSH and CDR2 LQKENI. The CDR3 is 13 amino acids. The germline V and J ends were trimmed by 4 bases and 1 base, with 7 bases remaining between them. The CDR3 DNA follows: TGTGCCAGCTCACTAAAATCGAACACTGAAGCTTTCTTT. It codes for CASSLKSNTEAFF.

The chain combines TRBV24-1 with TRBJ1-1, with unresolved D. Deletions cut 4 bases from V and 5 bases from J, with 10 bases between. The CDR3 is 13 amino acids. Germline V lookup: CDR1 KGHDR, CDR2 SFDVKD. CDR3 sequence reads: CATSDYRVTEAFF. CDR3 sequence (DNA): TGTGCCACCAGTGACTATAGAGTGACTGAAGCTTTCTTT.

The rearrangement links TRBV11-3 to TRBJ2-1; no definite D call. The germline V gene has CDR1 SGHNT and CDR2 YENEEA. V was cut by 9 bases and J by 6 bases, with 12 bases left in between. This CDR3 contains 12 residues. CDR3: CASNYLGNEQFF. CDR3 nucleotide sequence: TGTGCCAGTAATTACTTGGGCAATGAGCAGTTCTTC.

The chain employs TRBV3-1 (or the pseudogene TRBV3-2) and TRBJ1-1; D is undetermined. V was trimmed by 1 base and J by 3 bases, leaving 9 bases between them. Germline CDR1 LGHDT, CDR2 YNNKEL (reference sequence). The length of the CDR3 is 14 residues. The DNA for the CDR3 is TGTGCCAGCAGCCAAGCCGCGGGGTACACTGAAGCTTTCTTT. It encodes CASSQAAGYTEAFF.

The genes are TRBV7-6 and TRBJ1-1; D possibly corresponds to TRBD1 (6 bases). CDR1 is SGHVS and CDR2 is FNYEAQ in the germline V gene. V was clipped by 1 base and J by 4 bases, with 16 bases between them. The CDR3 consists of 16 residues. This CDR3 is CASSLGGLGAATEAFF. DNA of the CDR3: TGTGCCAGCAGCTTAGGGGGCTTGGGGGCGGCCACTGAAGCTTTCTTT.